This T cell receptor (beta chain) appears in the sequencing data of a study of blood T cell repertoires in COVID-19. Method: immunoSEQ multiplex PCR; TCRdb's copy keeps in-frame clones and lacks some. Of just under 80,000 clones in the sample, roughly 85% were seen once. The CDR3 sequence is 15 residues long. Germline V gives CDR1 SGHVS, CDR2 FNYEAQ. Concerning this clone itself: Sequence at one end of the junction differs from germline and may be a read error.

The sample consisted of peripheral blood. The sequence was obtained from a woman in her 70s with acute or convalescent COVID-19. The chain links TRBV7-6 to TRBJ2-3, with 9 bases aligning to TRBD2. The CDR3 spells CASSLEGGRGDTQYF. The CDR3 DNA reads TGTGCCAGCAGTTTAGAGGGCGGGAGGGGAGATACGCAGTATTTT. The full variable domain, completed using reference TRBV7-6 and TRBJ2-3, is GAGVSQSPRYKVTKRGQDVALRCDPISGHVSLYWYRQALGQGPEFLTYFNYEAQQDKSGLPNDRFSAERPEGSISTLTIQRTEQRDSAMYRCASSLEGGRGDTQYFGPGTRLTVL.